These 20 T cell receptor beta chains originate from one sample sequenced in a study of cytomegalovirus exposure and HLA in healthy donors. 60 Vbeta and 13 Jbeta primers were used in PCR. Produced via immunoSEQ multiplex PCR; TCRdb's table is partial and in-frame only. The table records some 170,000 clones, around 85% of them present only once. Specimen: PBMCs. The origin of the receptors is a woman in her twenties or thirties in good health and CMV-seronegative.

V is TRBV21-1 and J is TRBJ1-4; the DNA was not used to check the table's D call, TRBD1. TRBV21-1 is a pseudogene. This CDR3 spans 15 amino acids. CDR3 DNA: TGTGCCAGCAGCTTACCCGGGACAGGGGTCGAAAAACTGTTTTTT. As protein: CASSLPGTGVEKLFF.

Here the CDR3 reads CASSSPLPGYNSPLHF. The DNA for the CDR3 is TGTGCCAGCAGTTCCCCCTTGCCGGGATATAATTCACCCCTCCACTTT. The chain carries TRBV25-1 and TRBJ1-6; D unresolved. Per the germline V gene, CDR1 is MGHDK and CDR2 is SYGVNS. The CDR3 loop spans 16 amino acids. The germline V and J ends were trimmed by 5 bases and 4 bases, with 15 bases remaining between them.

This chain joins TRBV28 and TRBJ2-1; TRBD2 might be the D (6 bases). The V and J ends lost 8 bases and 6 bases respectively, with 17 bases between them. Germline-derived CDR1 and CDR2 are MDHEN and SYDVKM. The CDR3 loop spans 14 amino acids. The CDR3: CASRVGGSPNEQFF. In nucleotides, the CDR3 is TGTGCCAGCCGGGTGGGAGGTTCGCCCAATGAGCAGTTCTTC.

This clone showed up just once. This CDR3 reads CASSEAPGGNQPQHF. The CDR3 DNA reads as TGTGCCAGCAGTGAAGCGCCCGGGGGTAATCAGCCCCAGCATTTT. V usage is TRBV6-1 and J usage is TRBJ1-5, with TRBD1 as a possible D gene (5 bases). Trimming cost V 0 bases and J 4 bases, with 10 bases left between them. CDR1 and CDR2 from the germline V gene are MNHNS and SASEGT. The CDR3 is 15 amino acids.

The rearrangement links TRBV5-1 to TRBJ2-5, with unresolved D. Trimming left V 2 bases short and J 9 bases short, with 20 bases between. Germline CDR1 SGHRS, CDR2 YFSETQ. The CDR3 covers 15 residues. The CDR3 DNA follows: TGCGCCAGCAGCTTATACCAAGGAAATACTATTTCCCAGTACTTC. It specifies CASSLYQGNTISQYF.

V is TRBV5-4 and J is TRBJ1-4; D possibly corresponds to TRBD1 (6 bases). V lost 0 bases, J lost 7 bases, and 13 bases lay in between. Germline V CDR1 and CDR2: SGHNT, YYREEE (reference sequence). CDR3 length: 15 residues. As DNA, the CDR3 is TGTGCCAGCAGCTTGGATGCGGGGGGCGGTGAAAAACTGTTTTTT. Its protein is CASSLDAGGGEKLFF. The entire variable domain, with the rest obtained from reference TRBV5-4 and TRBJ1-4, is as follows: ETGVTQSPTHLIKTRGQQVTLRCSSQSGHNTVSWYQQALGQGPQFIFQYYREEENGRGNFPPRFSGLQFPNYSSELNVNALELDDSALYLCASSLDAGGGEKLFFGSGTQLSVL.

This rearrangement joins TRBV6-1 to TRBJ2-7; perhaps TRBD2 as D (5 bases). Per germline, CDR1 MNHNS and CDR2 SASEGT. V lost 4 bases and J lost 2, with 15 bases in between. This CDR3 spans 15 amino acids. DNA for the CDR3: TGTGCCAGCAGTGTAGGGTCGCTCGGGACCTACGAGCAGTACTTC. It is translated as CASSVGSLGTYEQYF.

This clone was counted once. The rearrangement joins TRBV7-8 to TRBJ2-7; 10 bases fit TRBD1. Germline-derived CDR1 and CDR2 are SGHVS and FQNEAQ. V gave up 5 bases and J gave up 1 base; unmatched junction bases: 5. This CDR3 has 15 amino acids. DNA for the CDR3: TGTGCCAGCAGCGCCCGGGACAGGGGTTCCTACGAGCAGTACTTC. Translating gives CASSARDRGSYEQYF.

This clone was seen only once. The rearrangement links TRBV28 to TRBJ1-3, with D possibly TRBD1 on 5 matching bases. This CDR3 comprises 15 residues. Trimming took 6 bases from V and 0 from J, leaving 12 bases between them. The germline CDR1 and CDR2 sequences are MDHEN and SYDVKM. CDR3 nucleotides: TGTGCCAGCAGACCGGGGACTTTCTCTGGAAACACCATATATTTT. Its protein is CASRPGTFSGNTIYF. Drawing the rest from reference TRBV28 and TRBJ1-3, the complete variable domain is DVKVTQSSRYLVKRTGEKVFLECVQDMDHENMFWYRQDPGLGLRLIYFSYDVKMKEKGDIPEGYSVSREKKERFSLILESASTNQTSMYLCASRPGTFSGNTIYFGEGSWLTVV.

For the CDR3, the DNA is TGCAGCGTGGGACAGGGTTATGAGCAGTTCTTC. Protein: CSVGQGYEQFF. V and J are TRBV29-1 and TRBJ2-1; 9 bases are shared with TRBD1. CDR1 SQVTM and CDR2 ANQGSEA come from the germline V gene. The trim removed 6 bases at V and 8 bases at J, leaving 2 bases unmatched. This CDR3 spans 11 amino acids.

The chain employs TRBV10-2 and TRBJ1-3, with D tentatively TRBD1 (5 bases). The length of the CDR3 is 14 residues. The germline V gene has CDR1 WSHSY and CDR2 SAAADI. The V end was cut by 7 bases, the J end by 4 bases, with 14 bases between. The CDR3 sequence: CASISEGKGNTIYF. DNA for the CDR3: TGCGCCAGCATTTCGGAGGGGAAGGGAAACACCATATATTTT.

CDR3 in amino acids: CASSRSGDGYTF. Here the CDR3 DNA reads TGTGCCAGCAGTAGATCAGGGGATGGCTACACCTTC. The J gene is TRBJ1-2, the V gene TRBV6-1; a possible D gene is TRBD1 (6 bases). Germline V gives CDR1 MNHNS, CDR2 SASEGT. The CDR3 is made up of 12 amino acids. Trimming pared 5 bases from V and 6 bases from J, leaving 10 bases between.

This chain connects TRBV19 to TRBJ1-5; D call uncertain. The CDR3 runs 13 residues. The germline V and J ends were trimmed by 8 bases and 0 bases, with 8 bases remaining between them. Looked up from germline, CDR1 is LNHDA and CDR2 is SQIVND (reference sequence). CDR3 protein: CASRLFSNQPQHF. The CDR3 DNA is TGTGCCAGTCGACTTTTTAGCAATCAGCCCCAGCATTTT.

This clone was found once. The CDR3 coding sequence is TGTGCCAGCCTAGCGGGAGGTCTCTACAATGAGCAGTTCTTC. This sequence encodes CASLAGGLYNEQFF. This chain connects TRBV28 to TRBJ2-1, with 11 bases that match TRBD2. This CDR3 comprises 14 residues. Unmatched junction bases numbered 3, after V lost 8 bases and J lost 3 bases. Germline V gene sequence: CDR1 MDHEN, CDR2 SYDVKM.

In nucleotides, the CDR3 is TGTGCCAGAATCCGGGGGGGGGATACGCAGTATTTT. As protein: CARIRGGDTQYF. The chain has TRBV5-3 and TRBJ2-3, with 8 bases that match TRBD2. TRBV5-3 falls under the ORF class, with uncertain function. V dropped 6 bases and J dropped 6; count of bases not matched to a gene: 3. CDR3 length: 12 residues.

The V call is TRBV6-5, the J call TRBJ2-7; TRBD1 aligns across 9 bases. There are 14 residues in the CDR3. Germline V lookup: CDR1 MNHEY, CDR2 SVGAGI. V dropped 6 bases and J dropped 4; count of bases not matched to a gene: 7. The CDR3 sequence is CASSPGTGRYEQYF. The CDR3 region has the DNA TGTGCCAGCAGCCCCGGGACAGGGAGATACGAGCAGTACTTC.

This chain joins TRBV5-5 and TRBJ1-4, with TRBD1 as a possible D gene (6 bases). The CDR3 consists of 17 residues. Germline assignment: CDR1 SGHKS and CDR2 YYEKEE (reference sequence). V dropped 0 bases and J dropped 4 bases, with 16 bases sitting between them. The CDR3 here is CASSLGRGDISNEKLFF. The CDR3 nucleotides are TGTGCCAGCAGCTTGGGCCGGGGGGACATTAGTAATGAAAAACTGTTTTTT.

The chain is built from TRBV19 and TRBJ2-7; 9 bases agree with TRBD2. After removal of 6 bases from V and 1 base from J, the junction contained 10 bases not matched to a gene. The CDR3 covers 16 residues. CDR1 LNHDA and CDR2 SQIVND come from the germline V gene (reference sequence). CDR3 DNA: TGTGCCAGTAGCCCGCGGGGGGGGACACTATCCTACGAGCAGTACTTC. It codes for CASSPRGGTLSYEQYF.

The CDR3: CASSTRDSSRYNQPQHF. The CDR3 nucleotides are TGTGCCAGCAGTACCCGGGACAGCAGCAGATACAATCAGCCCCAGCATTTT. The chain joins TRBV6-4 to TRBJ1-5, with 7 positions matching TRBD1. The CDR3 consists of 17 residues. The ends lost 5 bases at V and 3 bases at J; junction bases unmatched: 13. Germline lookup yields CDR1 MRHNA and CDR2 SNTAGT.

This clone was detected only a few times. The chain couples TRBV30 to TRBJ1-4; D gene unclear. Germline V CDR1 and CDR2: GTSNPN, SVGIG (reference sequence). The CDR3 is 13 amino acids. V dropped 2 bases and J dropped 4 bases, with 8 bases sitting between them. The CDR3 DNA reads as TGTGCCTGGAGTAAACAGCATAATGAAAAACTGTTTTTT. It codes for CAWSKQHNEKLFF.